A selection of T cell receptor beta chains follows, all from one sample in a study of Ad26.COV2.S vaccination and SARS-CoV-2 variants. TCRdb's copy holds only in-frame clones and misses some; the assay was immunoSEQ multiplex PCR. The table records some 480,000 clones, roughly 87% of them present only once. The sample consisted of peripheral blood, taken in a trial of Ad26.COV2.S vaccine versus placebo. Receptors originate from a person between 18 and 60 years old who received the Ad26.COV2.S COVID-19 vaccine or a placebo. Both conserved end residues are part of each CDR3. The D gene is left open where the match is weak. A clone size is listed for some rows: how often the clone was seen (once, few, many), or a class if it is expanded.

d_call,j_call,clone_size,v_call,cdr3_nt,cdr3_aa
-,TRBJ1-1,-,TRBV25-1,TGTGCCAGCAGTGAAGGTTTGGCAGGGGTTGAAGCTTTCTTT,CASSEGLAGVEAFF
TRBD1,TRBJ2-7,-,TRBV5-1,TGCGCCAGCAGCTCAGAGGGACAGCCGACCTACGAGCAGTACTTC,CASSSEGQPTYEQYF
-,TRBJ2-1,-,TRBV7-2,TGTGCCAGCAGCTTAGGACCCCCCCCCTACAATGAGCAGTTCTTC,CASSLGPPPYNEQFF
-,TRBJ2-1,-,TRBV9,TGTGCCAGCAGCGTAGCTCTGAGCGGAACTTTGAGTGAGCAGTTCTTC,CASSVALSGTLSEQFF
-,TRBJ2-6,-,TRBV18,TGTGCCAGCTCACCGTCCAACAGGGTTAGCTCAACATCGTTCCCTGGGGCCAACGTCCTGACTTTC,CASSPSNRVSSTSFPGANVLTF
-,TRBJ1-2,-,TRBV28,TGTGCCAGCAGTTTAGCAAAACACTATGGCTACACCTTC,CASSLAKHYGYTF
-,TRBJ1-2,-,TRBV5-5,TGTGCCAGCAGCGCACGACTCCGATTCAACTATGGCTACACCTTC,CASSARLRFNYGYTF
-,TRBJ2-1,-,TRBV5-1,TGCGCCAGCAGCTCCGGACAGACCTCCTACAATGAGCAGTTCTTC,CASSSGQTSYNEQFF
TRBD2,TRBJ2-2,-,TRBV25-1,TGTGCCAGCAGTGCACGGACTAGCGGGAACACCGGGGAGCTGTTTTTT,CASSARTSGNTGELFF
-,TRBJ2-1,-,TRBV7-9,TGTGCCAGCAGCTTAGAAGAGGAGCAGTTCTTC,CASSLEEEQFF
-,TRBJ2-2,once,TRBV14,TGTGCCAGCAGCCAACCCCCGGGGGCGGGGGAGCTGTTTTTT,CASSQPPGAGELFF
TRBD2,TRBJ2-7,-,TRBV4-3,TGCGCCAGCAGCCAAGACCCGGGACTAGCTAGCGAGCAGTACTTC,CASSQDPGLASEQYF
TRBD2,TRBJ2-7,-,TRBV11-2,TGTGCCAGCAGCTTAGGGCCTAGCGGGAGGGCCAGGGAGCAGTACTTC,CASSLGPSGRAREQYF
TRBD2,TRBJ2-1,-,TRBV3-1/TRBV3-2,TGTGCCAGCAGCCGATTCTCCGGGACTAGCCTGGGGAATGAGCAGTTCTTC,CASSRFSGTSLGNEQFF
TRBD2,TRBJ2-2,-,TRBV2,TGTGCCAGCAGGACCGGACTAGCGGGAGGTGAGCACACCGGGGAGCTGTTTTTT,CASRTGLAGGEHTGELFF
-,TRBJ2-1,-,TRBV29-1,TGCAGCGTTGACGTGGGGCGTCTCAATGAGCAGTTCTTC,CSVDVGRLNEQFF
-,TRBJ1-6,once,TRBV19,TGTGCCAGTAGTATCAGGGCAGAGAATTCACCCCTCCACTTT,CASSIRAENSPLHF
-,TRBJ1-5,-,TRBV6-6,TGTGCCAGCGTTTCCCCTCTTAGCAATCAGCCCCAGCATTTT,CASVSPLSNQPQHF
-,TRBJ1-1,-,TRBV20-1,TGCAGTGCTAGGTACACTGAAGCTTTCTTT,CSARYTEAFF
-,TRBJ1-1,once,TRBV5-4,TGTGCCAGCAGCTTCGAATTGTCGGACACTGAAGCTTTCTTT,CASSFELSDTEAFF
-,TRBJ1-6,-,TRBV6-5,TGTGCCAGCAGTTACTCGGCGGTAGGGGGTAATTCACCCCTCCACTTT,CASSYSAVGGNSPLHF
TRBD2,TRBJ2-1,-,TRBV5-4,TGTGCCAGCAGCTTTCTAGCGGGTGCCGGGGGTGACCAGTTCTTC,CASSFLAGAGGDQFF
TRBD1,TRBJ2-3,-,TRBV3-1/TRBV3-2,TGTGCCAGCAGCCAAGCGGGACAGTTTGGGTCAGATACGCAGTATTTT,CASSQAGQFGSDTQYF
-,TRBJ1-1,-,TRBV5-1,TGCGCCAGCAGGACCTTACTTGGCGCTGAAGCTTTCTTT,CASRTLLGAEAFF
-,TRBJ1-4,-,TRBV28,TGTGCCAGCAACAGACAGCTTAATGAAAAACTGTTTTTT,CASNRQLNEKLFF
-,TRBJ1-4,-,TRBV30,TGTGCCTGGACCTCTCCGGGGAGAGAAAAACTGTTTTTT,CAWTSPGREKLFF
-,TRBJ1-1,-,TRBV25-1,TGTGCCAGCAGCTGGGGTGCCACTGAAGCTTTCTTT,CASSWGATEAFF
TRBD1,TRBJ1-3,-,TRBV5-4,TGTGCCAGCAGCGACAGGACAGGGCTCTCTGGAAACACCATATATTTT,CASSDRTGLSGNTIYF
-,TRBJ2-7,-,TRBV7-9,TGTGCCAGCAGCCCGCCGGGGTTCAGTAGCTACGAGCAGTACTTC,CASSPPGFSSYEQYF
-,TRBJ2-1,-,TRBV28,TGTGCCAGCAGTTTGGTGGGCTCCTACAATGAGCAGTTCTTC,CASSLVGSYNEQFF
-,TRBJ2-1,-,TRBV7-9,TGTGCCAGCAGCTTAGGATCTACAGGACCTTGGGGTGAGCAGTTCTTC,CASSLGSTGPWGEQFF
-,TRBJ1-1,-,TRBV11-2,TGTGCCAGCAGTTTAAAAGGGAACACTGAAGCTTTCTTT,CASSLKGNTEAFF
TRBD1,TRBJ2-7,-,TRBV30,TGTGCCTGCGCCGGGACAGGGGTAACCTACGAGCAGTACTTC,CACAGTGVTYEQYF
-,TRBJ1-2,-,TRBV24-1,TGTGCCACCTCGACCGGGTCCTCCTATGGCTACACCTTC,CATSTGSSYGYTF
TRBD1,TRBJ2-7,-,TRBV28,TGTGCCAGCAGCTCGTCCGGACAGGGGGTTTACGAGCAGTACTTC,CASSSSGQGVYEQYF
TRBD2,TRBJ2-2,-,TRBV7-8,TGTGCCAGCAGCTTAGTGCGGGGGAGCGTTGCCGGGGAGCTGTTTTTT,CASSLVRGSVAGELFF
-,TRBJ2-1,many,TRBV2,TGTGCCAGCAGTGGTAAGGGTGAGCAGTTCTTC,CASSGKGEQFF
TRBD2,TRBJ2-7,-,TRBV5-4,TGTGCCAGCAGCTTGGAGGGACTAGCTACCTACGAGCAGTACTTC,CASSLEGLATYEQYF
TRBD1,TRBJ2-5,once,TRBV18,TGTGCCAGCTCACCAAACAGGGGATCAGAGACCCAGTACTTC,CASSPNRGSETQYF
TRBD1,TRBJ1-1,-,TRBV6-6,TGTGCCACAACACAGGGGGTGAACACTGAAGCTTTCTTT,CATTQGVNTEAFF
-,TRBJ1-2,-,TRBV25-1,TGTGCCAGCAGGGGGGGGAAGGGCTACACCTTC,CASRGGKGYTF
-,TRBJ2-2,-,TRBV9,TGTGCCAGCAGCGTAGGACTAGCGAACACCGGGGAGCTGTTTTTT,CASSVGLANTGELFF
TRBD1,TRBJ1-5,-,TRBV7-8,TGTGCCAGCAGCACAGGACAGGGCGAACCCCAGCATTTT,CASSTGQGEPQHF
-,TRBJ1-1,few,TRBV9,TGTGCCAGCAGCGTAGCCAACGGGGGGACAAAGGACACTGAAGCTTTCTTT,CASSVANGGTKDTEAFF
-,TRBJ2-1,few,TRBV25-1,TGTGCCAGCAGTGTGCGGAGCTCCTACAATGAGCAGTTCTTC,CASSVRSSYNEQFF
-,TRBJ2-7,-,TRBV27,TGTGCCAGCAGTCTCTCTCAGGATCCCCACGAGCAGTACTTC,CASSLSQDPHEQYF
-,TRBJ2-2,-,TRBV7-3,TGTGCCAGCAGCTTGACGAACACCGGGGAGCTGTTTTTT,CASSLTNTGELFF
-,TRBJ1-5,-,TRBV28,TGTGCCAGTGGTCGGAATCAGCCCCAGCATTTT,CASGRNQPQHF
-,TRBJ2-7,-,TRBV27,TGTGCCAGCAGTTTAGACAATAGGCCCACCTACGAGCAGTACTTC,CASSLDNRPTYEQYF
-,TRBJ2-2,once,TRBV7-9,TGTGCCAGCAGCTTAACCCTCCTCGTAGACACCGGGGAGCTGTTTTTT,CASSLTLLVDTGELFF
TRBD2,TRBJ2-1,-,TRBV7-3,TGTGCCAGCAGCTTATCTGGCGGGAGGGATATTTACAATGAGCAGTTCTTC,CASSLSGGRDIYNEQFF
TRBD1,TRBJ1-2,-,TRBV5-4,TGTGCCAGCAGCCCTACAGGGGCGGTAGGAGGCTACACCTTC,CASSPTGAVGGYTF
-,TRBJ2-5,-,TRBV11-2,TGTGCCAGCAGCTTAGAGTCAGGGGCCGCCGGGGAGACCCAGTACTTC,CASSLESGAAGETQYF
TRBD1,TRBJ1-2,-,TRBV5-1,TGCGCCAGCAGCTTGCGGACAGGGGAATCGGGCTACACCTTC,CASSLRTGESGYTF
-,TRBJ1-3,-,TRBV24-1,TGTGCCACCAGTGCCATGGGGGAAAACACCATATATTTT,CATSAMGENTIYF
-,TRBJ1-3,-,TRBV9,TGTGCCAGCAGCGTAGACTTGGCTGGAAACACCATATATTTT,CASSVDLAGNTIYF
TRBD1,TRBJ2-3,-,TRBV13,TGTGCCAGCAGCCTACCGGGACAGGGACGCACGCAGTATTTT,CASSLPGQGRTQYF